This T cell receptor beta chain stems from a study of shared clonotypes between healthy human individuals. Study-level background: Serving as donors were two women and a few men, whose ages spanned 18 to 49.

Some clones are missing from TCRdb's copy, which holds only in-frame ones; the method was immunoSEQ multiplex PCR. This table has approximately 740,000 clones, more than 85% appearing once. Terminally differentiated effector memory CD45RA+ cells were left out of the naive CD8 fraction, which was CD45RO-negative and positively selected for CCR7. This CDR3 contains 15 residues. Germline CDR1 and CDR2: MNHEY and SMNVEV (reference sequence). V was cut by 2 bases and J by 4 bases, with 12 bases left in between. Study conclusions and caveats: The study found lower generation probabilities in non-shared clonotypes than in those shared by all four donors. Measured sharing among donors was expected to vary with sequencing depth. What limited the represented genetic and exposure-history diversity was the small number of donors.

Regarding this clone: The antigen remains undetermined.

The chain couples TRBV27 to TRBJ1-5; maybe TRBD1 (5 bases). Sequencing used naive CD8+ T cells sorted from blood. This clonotype originated in a man aged 25-45 years in good health. The DNA for the CDR3 is TGTGCCAGCAGTTTAAGTCGGGGGTTGAATCAGCCCCAGCATTTT. Translated, it gives CASSLSRGLNQPQHF.